This T cell receptor (beta chain) is drawn from a study of blood T cells in healthy people across ages. Combining a sample-barcoded 5' primer with a J-beta primer mix, a second PCR ran for 7 to 11 cycles. TCRdb re-derived calls from the 5' RACE reads in MiXCR, one entry per CDR3 protein. Of about 1,800,000 distinct CDR3 sequences in the sample, 28% are singletons; the top ten hold roughly 8%. The V end lost 0 bases, the J end lost 0 bases, and 7 bases lay between the germline ends. Germline V gene sequence: CDR1 SGHRS, CDR2 YFSETQ. CDR3 length: 15 amino acids. This clonotype was counted at least ten times. No antigen is known for it. Study outcomes and limitations: Among long-lived donors, naive CD4+ cells were more numerous and diversity higher than in aged donors.

This receptor was identified in a woman aged 30 to 39 in good health. J is TRBJ2-1 and V is TRBV5-1, with a weak D call TRBD2 (6 bases). Sequencing was done on a sample of blood. The CDR3 coding sequence is TGCGCCAGCAGCTTGGTAGCGGCCTCCTACAATGAGCAGTTCTTC. This gives the protein CASSLVAASYNEQFF.